In its sample, the clone carrying this TCR beta chain was seen a few times. The CDR3 spans 16 residues. The germline V gene has CDR1 SEHNR and CDR2 FQNEAQ (reference sequence). V dropped 10 bases and J dropped 4 bases, with 22 bases sitting between them. The sample comes from a study of beta chain features in type 1 diabetes. Investigators reverse transcribed all isolated RNA, so they sequenced expressed TCRB transcripts. Sequenced by immunoSEQ multiplex PCR; TCRdb stores in-frame clones only, minus some. This table has about half a million clones, about 30% appearing once. The rearrangement joins TRBV7-9 to TRBJ2-2, with D perhaps matching TRBD2 (5 bases). Specimen: naive CD4+ T cells from blood. The sequence derives from a man between 18 and 29 years old in good health. The CDR3 region is CANNPPSGIFTGELFF. CDR3 sequence (DNA): TGTGCCAACAATCCGCCATCCGGGATATTCACCGGGGAGCTGTTTTTT.